The rows below give T cell receptor beta chains drawn from one sample of a study of CD8+CD57+ T cells in acquired aplastic anemia. TCRdb itself ran the reads through MiXCR, one entry per CDR3 protein. The sample contains about 190,000 distinct CDR3 sequences, about 53% of which appear only once. Sequencing was done on a sample of sorted CD4+, CD8+, or CD8+CD57+ T cells (not recorded which) from PBMCs. The receptors shown here come from a human donor in good health, serving as a control. Both conserved end residues are part of each CDR3. The D gene is left open where the match is weak. Not every row has a clone size; where given, it reads once, few, many or a size class.

v_call	d_call	clone_size	cdr3_length	j_call	cdr3_aa	cdr3_nt
TRBV5-1	NA	NA	15	TRBJ2-7	CASSVTPALSYEQYF	TGTGCCAGCAGTGTGACACCAGCCCTCTCCTACGAGCAGTACTTC
TRBV5-6	NA	many	17	TRBJ1-5	CASSLSDRQFSNQPQHF	TGTGCCAGCAGCTTGTCGGACAGACAATTTAGCAATCAGCCCCAGCATTTT
TRBV7-8	NA	NA	13	TRBJ2-1	CASSPSSLGEQFF	TGTGCCAGCAGCCCATCGAGTCTGGGTGAGCAGTTCTTC
TRBV19	NA	NA	16	TRBJ1-5	CASSIEGEGGNQPQHF	TGTGCCAGTAGTATTGAGGGGGAAGGTGGCAATCAGCCCCAGCATTTT
TRBV7-2	TRBD2	NA	15	TRBJ2-7	CASSQTSGVHYEQYF	TGTGCCAGCAGTCAAACTAGCGGGGTACACTACGAGCAGTACTTC
TRBV20-1	TRBD2	many	14	TRBJ2-3	CSAKGLASTDTQYF	TGCAGTGCTAAAGGACTAGCGAGCACAGATACGCAGTATTTT
TRBV19	NA	NA	13	TRBJ2-7	CASSSHRTYEQYF	TGTGCCAGTAGTAGTCACAGAACCTACGAGCAGTACTTC
TRBV20-1	NA	NA	15	TRBJ1-4	CSLILGGPDFEKLFF	TGCAGCCTCATATTGGGGGGGCCTGATTTTGAAAAACTGTTTTTT
TRBV2	NA	few	15	TRBJ1-1	CASSLQGHANTEAFF	TGTGCCAGCAGTCTACAGGGACACGCGAACACTGAAGCTTTCTTT
TRBV5-1	TRBD2	NA	15	TRBJ2-2	CASSLAAGENGELFF	TGCGCCAGCAGCTTGGCGGCGGGGGAGAACGGGGAGCTGTTTTTT
TRBV19	NA	NA	15	TRBJ2-3	CASSMGQGRTDTQYF	TGTGCCAGTAGTATGGGGCAGGGGCGGACAGATACGCAGTATTTT
TRBV11-3	NA	once	15	TRBJ2-5	CASSPTGLATGEQYF	TGTGCCAGCAGCCCGACGGGCCTTGCTACGGGGGAGCAGTACTTC
TRBV7-9	NA	many	14	TRBJ1-6	CASSLDSYNSPLHF	TGTGCCAGCAGCTTGGACAGTTATAATTCACCCCTCCACTTT
TRBV29-1	NA	few	13	TRBJ1-2	CSVEERDLRGYTF	TGCAGCGTTGAGGAGAGGGACCTTCGAGGCTACACCTTC
TRBV28	NA	many	13	TRBJ1-1	CASTSGRPTEAFF	TGTGCCAGCACCTCAGGGAGACCGACTGAAGCTTTCTTT
TRBV9	NA	many	15	TRBJ1-3	CASSALRDSGNTIYF	TGTGCCAGCAGCGCCCTCCGGGACTCTGGAAACACCATATATTTT
TRBV2	NA	once	20	TRBJ2-5	CASRGPGREKLFFGNGTQLF	NA
TRBV25-1	NA	NA	14	TRBJ1-4	CASSYPRGGEKLVF	TGTGCCAGCAGTTACCCAAGGGGGGGCGAAAAGCTGGTTTTT
TRBV4-2	TRBD1	few	19	TRBJ2-1	CASSPSQRGQRSSYNEQFF	TGTGCCAGCTCACCTTCCCAACGGGGACAGCGGAGCTCCTACAATGAGCAGTTCTTC
TRBV29-1	NA	NA	12	TRBJ1-2	CSVPSGNYGYTF	TGCAGCGTTCCCTCCGGCAACTATGGCTACACCTTC
TRBV7-9	NA	NA	21	TRBJ1-1	CASSPRQGNSPLHFGNTEAFF	NA
TRBV28	NA	many	15	TRBJ1-5	CASSLSGFRNQPQHF	TGTGCCAGCAGTTTATCAGGTTTCCGCAATCAGCCCCAGCATTTT
TRBV5-1	NA	few	14	TRBJ1-1	CASSFNTGGTEAFF	TGCGCCAGCAGCTTCAACACGGGGGGCACTGAAGCTTTCTTT
TRBV7-6	TRBD1	many	14	TRBJ1-1	CASSLPGQGTEAFF	TGTGCCAGCAGCTTACCTGGACAGGGGACAGAAGCTTTCTTT
TRBV20-1	TRBD2	NA	15	TRBJ2-3	CSLTSGGTSTDTQYF	TGCAGCCTGACTAGCGGGGGGACAAGCACAGATACGCAGTATTTT
TRBV20-1	NA	NA	11	TRBJ2-2	CSARIGGELFF	TGCAGTGCTAGGATCGGCGGGGAGCTGTTTTTT
TRBV9	NA	many	14	TRBJ1-1	CASSSSYWNTEAFF	TGTGCCAGCAGCAGTAGTTATTGGAACACTGAAGCTTTCTTT
TRBV7-9	NA	NA	12	TRBJ2-3	CASSVDLAVRYF	TGTGCCAGCAGCGTTGATCTGGCAGTTCGGTATTTT
TRBV4-2	TRBD2	NA	19	TRBJ2-2	CASSQDHWGAGGMSGELFF	TGTGCCAGCAGCCAAGATCATTGGGGAGCGGGGGGGATGAGCGGGGAGCTGTTTTTT
TRBV7-3	TRBD1	few	16	TRBJ2-1	CASSSPGQGLNNEQFF	TGTGCCAGCAGCTCTCCGGGACAGGGGTTGAACAATGAGCAGTTCTTC
TRBV7-3	NA	NA	12	TRBJ2-5	CASKGGGETQYF	TGCGCCAGCAAAGGGGGAGGGGAGACCCAGTACTTC
TRBV9	NA	NA	12	TRBJ1-1	CASSEDNTEAFF	TGTGCCAGCAGCGAGGACAACACTGAAGCTTTCTTT
TRBV11-2	NA	NA	13	TRBJ1-3	CASSLAPVYTIYF	TGTGCCAGCAGCTTAGCCCCGGTCTACACCATATATTTT
TRBV2	TRBD1	NA	15	TRBJ2-5	CASTSRQGHQETQYF	TGTGCCAGCACATCCCGACAGGGCCACCAAGAGACCCAGTACTTC
TRBV2	NA	NA	14	TRBJ1-1	CASSDGRDPTEAFF	TGTGCCAGCAGTGATGGAAGGGACCCCACTGAAGCTTTCTTT
TRBV7-9	NA	NA	15	TRBJ2-3	CASSLSGVGTDTQYF	TGTGCCAGCAGCTTATCAGGGGTCGGCACAGATACGCAGTATTTT
TRBV7-3	TRBD2	many	16	TRBJ2-2	CASSYGGGGNTGELFF	TGTGCCAGCAGCTACGGCGGGGGGGGAAACACCGGGGAGCTGTTTTTT
TRBV15	TRBD1	NA	17	TRBJ1-1	CAASSQHSGTGGTEAFF	TGTGCCGCCAGCAGCCAACACTCCGGGACAGGGGGCACTGAAGCTTTCTTT
TRBV5-6	TRBD1	NA	19	TRBJ1-5	CASSFPKRQGEGGNQPQHF	TGTGCCAGCAGCTTCCCAAAAAGACAGGGGGAGGGAGGCAATCAGCCCCAGCATTTT
TRBV10-3	TRBD1	NA	11	TRBJ1-4	CAISRDSKMFF	TGTGCCATCAGTAGGGACAGTAAGATGTTTTTT
TRBV7-9	NA	NA	12	TRBJ1-1	CASSFPNTEAFF	TGTGCCAGCAGCTTCCCGAACACTGAAGCTTTCTTT
TRBV7-8	NA	NA	15	TRBJ2-7	CASSLKQGSVYEQYF	TGTGCCAGCAGCTTAAAACAGGGAAGTGTCTACGAGCAGTACTTC
TRBV2	NA	few	14	TRBJ1-6	CASSADGNNSPLHF	TGTGCCAGCAGTGCCGACGGGAATAATTCACCCCTCCACTTT
TRBV29-1	TRBD2	NA	13	TRBJ2-1	CSAGRGGGGEQFF	TGCAGCGCCGGACGGGGGGGCGGCGGTGAGCAGTTCTTC
TRBV5-1	TRBD1	NA	16	TRBJ2-7	CASSLGGGTSEYEQYF	TGCGCCAGCAGCTTGGGAGGGGGCACAAGCGAGTACGAGCAGTACTTC
TRBV5-1	TRBD1	NA	18	TRBJ2-6	CASSTGQGAALRANVLTF	TGTGCCAGCAGCACAGGACAGGGGGCCGCTCTTCGGGCCAACGTCCTGACTTTC
TRBV19	NA	NA	16	TRBJ1-1	CASSAQTGEKRLEAFF	TGTGCCAGTAGTGCGCAGACAGGTGAGAAGCGACTTGAAGCTTTCTTT
TRBV24-1	TRBD1	NA	16	TRBJ1-6	CATSGGQGGDNSPLHF	TGTGCCACCAGTGGCGGACAGGGCGGTGATAATTCACCCCTCCACTTT
TRBV20-1	NA	many	13	TRBJ2-1	CSAPVRGNNEQFF	TGCAGTGCCCCGGTGAGGGGGAACAATGAGCAGTTCTTC
TRBV15	NA	NA	17	TRBJ1-5	CASSQGGGRGSNQPQHF	TGCGCCAGCAGCCAAGGGGGGGGGCGAGGGAGCAATCAGCCCCAGCATTTT
TRBV15	TRBD1	NA	15	TRBJ1-5	CATSPDRGRSQPQHF	TGTGCCACCAGTCCGGACAGGGGGCGTAGTCAGCCCCAGCATTTT
TRBV30	NA	NA	17	TRBJ2-1	CAWSSATHSREPAGQFF	TGTGCCTGGAGTTCTGCTACCCACTCGCGCGAGCCCGCGGGGCAGTTCTTC
TRBV7-9	NA	NA	14	TRBJ1-2	CASSPGGLNYGYTF	TGTGCCAGCAGCCCCGGCGGGTTAAACTATGGCTACACCTTC